These 7 T cell receptor beta chains were all obtained from the same sample, sequenced in a study of T cell changes during pregnancy in multiple sclerosis. Generated by immunoSEQ multiplex PCR, the TCRdb table keeps only in-frame clones and is missing some. The data contain 65,000 to 75,000 clones, around 90% of them singletons. Sample: peripheral blood, taken in the third trimester of pregnancy. Receptors originate from a female donor in good health, enrolled as a control in a pregnancy study.

The chain is built from TRBV14 and TRBJ1-6; 8 bases agree with TRBD1. The CDR3 is 14 amino acids. Germline assignment: CDR1 SGHDN and CDR2 FVKESK. Unmatched junction bases numbered 7, after V lost 6 bases and J lost 9 bases. The CDR3 DNA sequence: TGTGCCAGCAGTACACAGGGGGTAGGTTCACCCCTCCACTTT. Its protein product is CASSTQGVGSPLHF.

The rearrangement joins TRBV6-5 to TRBJ1-2, with a possible D match to TRBD1 (5 bases). V lost 6 bases and J 8 bases, leaving 13 bases between the germline ends. The V gene's germline CDR1 is MNHEY and CDR2 SVGAGI. The CDR3 has 12 residues. The DNA for the CDR3 is TGTGCCAGCAGCCCCCAGGGTTCCGGCTACACCTTC. Amino acid sequence: CASSPQGSGYTF.

This clone was recorded once. The chain uses TRBV5-6 and TRBJ1-2; 7 bases are shared with TRBD1. CDR1 SGHDT and CDR2 YYEEEE come from the germline V gene. Germline trimming cut 1 base from V and 10 bases from J; bases unmatched to any gene: 1. The CDR3 has 11 residues. CDR3 coding DNA: TGTGCCAGCAGCTTGACAGGGGACTACACCTTC. Amino acid sequence: CASSLTGDYTF.

This clone was seen once. The gene calls are TRBV30 and TRBJ1-2, with D hard to call. This CDR3 is built from 13 residues. V lost 3 bases and J lost 8, with 16 bases in between. Germline loops: CDR1 GTSNPN, CDR2 SVGIG (reference sequence). This CDR3 is CAWRLQTGYGYTF. The DNA for the CDR3 is TGTGCCTGGAGACTCCAAACGGGGTACGGCTACACCTTC.

The chain joins TRBV27 to TRBJ2-2; D is possibly TRBD1 (7 bases). The CDR3 is 16 amino acids. Germline CDR1 MNHEY, CDR2 SMNVEV (reference sequence). V gave up 5 bases and J gave up 4 bases, with 17 bases separating them. The CDR3: CASSAPGGPGTGELFF. CDR3 nucleotides: TGTGCCAGCAGTGCCCCAGGGGGGCCGGGCACCGGGGAGCTGTTTTTT.

The rearrangement links TRBV7-2 to TRBJ1-2; 10 nucleotides align to TRBD1. J gave up 6 bases and V 5 bases, and 6 bases lay outside the gene matches. CDR1 is SGHTA and CDR2 is FQGNSA in the germline V gene. CDR3 length: 14 residues. CDR3 coding DNA: TGTGCCAGCAGCCCGACAGGGGGCCGGGATGGCTACACCTTC. Translated, it gives CASSPTGGRDGYTF. The full variable domain, rest sourced from reference TRBV7-2 and TRBJ1-2, is GAGVSQSPSNKVTEKGKDVELRCDPISGHTALYWYRQSLGQGLEFLIYFQGNSAPDKSGLPSDRFSAERTGGSVSTLTIQRTQQEDSAVYLCASSPTGGRDGYTFGSGTRLTVV.

This chain uses TRBV7-3 with TRBJ2-4, with TRBD2 matching over 14 bases. CDR1 and CDR2 from the germline V gene are SGHTA and FQGTGA. V trimming: 5 bases; J trimming: 5 bases; junction bases outside the gene matches: 5. The CDR3 covers 16 residues. CDR3 in amino acids: CASSVGTSGGQNIQYF. For the CDR3, the DNA is TGTGCCAGCAGCGTCGGGACTAGCGGGGGTCAAAACATTCAGTACTTC.